This T cell receptor beta chain emerged from a study of T cells in Graves' hyperthyroidism and ophthalmopathy. The study's findings and limits: Model predictions of ophthalmopathy came a median roughly 6.7 months before onset.

About this clonotype itself: Antigen specificity is unknown.

The CDR3 loop spans 15 amino acids. Looked up from germline, CDR1 is MGHDK and CDR2 is SYGVNS. V was cut by 3 bases and J by 8 bases, with 16 bases left in between. Subjects aged 18 to 65 presented with newly diagnosed hyperthyroidism of less than 2 months' duration. Amplification of TCR beta CDR3 regions used RNA as the template. The HTBI primer set served for first-round RT-PCR of the TCR CDR3. One entry per CDR3 protein, called by TCRdb with MiXCR from the multiplex PCR reads. The sample carries 550,000 to 650,000 distinct CDR3 sequences, roughly 15% recorded once. The sequence derives from a woman in her 40s with Graves' hyperthyroidism. Sequenced input: blood. J is TRBJ1-4 and V is TRBV25-1; D ambiguous. The CDR3 DNA follows: TGTGCCAGCAGTGATTTGGGGAAAACCGGGGAAAAACTGTTTTTT. Its translation is CASSDLGKTGEKLFF.